The 7 T cell receptor beta chains reported below all come from one sample, sequenced in a study of beta chain features in type 1 diabetes. Their cognate antigens are unknown. Findings of the study overall: TCRB CDR3s were moderately but significantly shorter in Type 1 diabetes patients in all four CD4+ subsets.

Investigators reverse transcribed all isolated RNA, so they sequenced expressed TCRB transcripts. Clones were sequenced by immunoSEQ multiplex PCR, and TCRdb holds only the in-frame ones, with some missing. The sample holds 600,000 to 750,000 clones, around an eighth seen once. Material: naive CD4+ T cells from blood. The source of these receptors is a young man with type 1 diabetes.

This clone showed up just a few times. The rearrangement joins TRBV7-9 to TRBJ2-2, with a possible D match to TRBD2 (7 bases). The CDR3 runs 15 residues. Per germline, CDR1 SEHNR and CDR2 FQNEAQ (reference sequence). Trimming pared 6 bases from V and 5 bases from J, leaving 16 bases between. CDR3 DNA sequence: TGTGCCAGCAGTCGGGGGGCCGGTCGAACCGGGGAGCTGTTTTTT. This translates into CASSRGAGRTGELFF.

This clone has just a few counts. The chain joins TRBV28 to TRBJ1-6; the match to TRBD1 covers 8 bases. The V segment lost 9 bases and the J segment 6 bases; nucleotides outside the gene matches: 10. CDR1 is MDHEN and CDR2 is SYDVKM in the germline V gene. There are 15 residues in the CDR3. CDR3 nucleotides: TGTGCCAGTGGGAGCCCGACAGGGGTTAATTCACCCCTCCACTTT. Amino acids: CASGSPTGVNSPLHF.

This chain joins TRBV25-1 and TRBJ1-6; TRBD1 aligns across 7 bases. CDR1 is MGHDK and CDR2 is SYGVNS in the germline V gene. CDR3 length: 14 amino acids. V was pared by 7 bases and J by 7 bases, with 7 bases of the junction left unmatched. CDR3 nucleotide sequence: TGTGCCAGCACCAGGACAGGAGGGAATTCACCCCTCCACTTT. Residues: CASTRTGGNSPLHF.

This clone was counted a few times. The rearrangement uses TRBV5-8 and TRBJ1-2; possible D gene TRBD1, 6 bases. Germline lookup yields CDR1 SGHTS and CDR2 YDEGEE. Trimming stripped 4 bases from V and 5 bases from J, with 15 bases between. The CDR3 has 14 amino acids. Written as DNA, the CDR3 is TGTGCCAGCAGCCCCTTGGTTAGGGGGTATGGCTACACCTTC. Its protein product is CASSPLVRGYGYTF. The full variable domain, rest sourced from reference TRBV5-8 and TRBJ1-2, is EAGVTQSPTHLIKTRGQQATLRCSPISGHTSVYWYQQALGLGLQFLLWYDEGEERNRGNFPPRFSGRQFPNYSSELNVNALELEDSALYLCASSPLVRGYGYTFGSGTRLTVV.

The J gene is TRBJ2-7, the V gene TRBV7-2; D is possibly TRBD1 or TRBD2 (5 bases each). Trimming cost V 7 bases and J 9 bases, with 22 bases left between them. There are 14 residues in the CDR3. CDR1 is SGHTA, CDR2 FQGNSA, per germline. The DNA for the CDR3 is TGTGCCAGCATCGGAAGCCGGGGCACGAAGGTGCAGTACTTC. Its translation is CASIGSRGTKVQYF.

This clone was seen only a few times. V gene TRBV11-1 combines with J gene TRBJ2-5; 7 bases are a match to TRBD2. This CDR3 has 13 amino acids. The V segment lost 7 bases and the J segment 4 bases; nucleotides outside the gene matches: 6. Germline V lookup: CDR1 SGHAT, CDR2 FQDESV (reference sequence). Written as DNA, the CDR3 is TGTGCCAGCAAACTCCGGGGGGTAGAGACCCAGTACTTC. Encoded protein: CASKLRGVETQYF.

This chain joins TRBV5-1 and TRBJ1-1; D may be TRBD1 (6 bases). Trimming left V 3 bases short and J 4 bases short, with 10 bases between. The CDR3 has 13 amino acids. CDR1 and CDR2 (germline): SGHRS, YFSETQ. CDR3 sequence: CASSSGQTTEAFF. In nucleotides, the CDR3 is TGCGCCAGCAGCTCAGGACAGACCACTGAAGCTTTCTTT.